This record looks at one TCR beta chain sequence and its context. Clones were sequenced by immunoSEQ multiplex PCR, and TCRdb holds only the in-frame ones, with some missing. The profile shows roughly 1,100,000 clones, around 74% of them singletons. The CDR3 is made up of 11 amino acids. V was clipped by 11 bases and J by 4 bases, with 11 bases between them. Germline assignment: CDR1 MNHNS and CDR2 SASEGT. This sample was taken from a study of shared clonotypes between healthy human individuals. The rearrangement links TRBV6-1 to TRBJ1-1; D is unclear. This TCR derives from a man aged 18 to 30 in good health. Specimen: memory CD4+ T cells sorted from blood. Subset given: CD45RA-negative fraction. The CDR3 is CAADQVTEAFF. The CDR3 nucleotides read TGTGCCGCGGATCAAGTCACTGAAGCTTTCTTT.